A single sample gave rise to the 8 T cell receptor beta chains below, sequenced in a study of T cells in Graves' hyperthyroidism and ophthalmopathy. From RNA transcripts, TCR beta CDR3 regions were amplified. The HTBI primer set was used in a first-round RT-PCR of the TCR CDR3. TCRdb re-derived calls from the multiplex PCR reads in MiXCR, one entry per CDR3 protein. The sample lists approximately 600,000 distinct CDR3 sequences, 11% to 15% occurring once. Sequencing was done on a sample of blood. The receptor source for this set is a woman aged 30 to 39 with Graves' hyperthyroidism that later progressed to Graves' ophthalmopathy.

This rearrangement joins TRBV6-5 to TRBJ2-1; D is undetermined. Trimming took off 2 bases at V and 0 bases at J, with 8 bases between the two ends. Germline assignment: CDR1 MNHEY and CDR2 SVGAGI. CDR3 length: 15 residues. The CDR3 nucleotides read TGTGCCAGCAGTTACGGGCTGAGCTCCTACAATGAGCAGTTCTTC. Protein sequence: CASSYGLSSYNEQFF.

This chain joins TRBV18 and TRBJ1-1, with 11 bases lining up with TRBD1. The trim removed 1 base at V and 1 base at J, leaving 2 bases unmatched. CDR1 and CDR2 from the germline V gene are KGHSH and LQKENI. The CDR3 is 16 residues long. The chain's CDR3 is CASSPRGQGGNTEAFF. The CDR3 DNA reads as TGTGCCAGCTCACCACGGGGACAGGGGGGGAACACTGAAGCTTTCTTT. Variable domain in full (rest from reference TRBV18 and TRBJ1-1): NAGVMQNPRHLVRRRGQEARLRCSPMKGHSHVYWYRQLPEEGLKFMVYLQKENIIDESGMPKERFSAEFPKEGPSILRIQQVVRGDSAAYFCASSPRGQGGNTEAFFGQGTRLTVV.

This chain joins TRBV5-1 and TRBJ2-5; the match to TRBD2 covers 8 bases. This CDR3 is 15 amino acids long. Germline-derived CDR1 and CDR2 are SGHRS and YFSETQ. V lost 2 bases to trimming and J lost 4 bases; unmatched junction nucleotides: 7. The CDR3 reads CASSFAGRAPETQYF. The CDR3 DNA reads TGCGCCAGCAGCTTCGCCGGGAGGGCCCCAGAGACCCAGTACTTC. Full variable domain (rest looked up from reference TRBV5-1 and TRBJ2-5): KAGVTQTPRYLIKTRGQQVTLSCSPISGHRSVSWYQQTPGQGLQFLFEYFSETQRNKGNFPGRFSGRQFSNSRSEMNVSTLELGDSALYLCASSFAGRAPETQYFGPGTRLLVL.

This clonotype came up a few times. The gene calls are TRBV6-2 or TRBV6-3 and TRBJ2-6, with a tentative D call TRBD2 (5 bases). Germline V gives CDR1 MNHEY, CDR2 SVGEGT. The CDR3 runs 13 residues. V was shortened by 7 bases and J by 2 bases, with 6 bases between the two germline ends. The CDR3 is CASKEAGANVLTF. CDR3 in DNA: TGTGCCAGCAAGGAGGCTGGGGCCAACGTCCTGACTTTC.

This clonotype was recorded many times. The genes are TRBV2 and TRBJ2-7; TRBD2 agrees at 7 bases. This CDR3 is built from 14 residues. V was clipped by 2 bases and J by 2 bases; unmatched bases: 3. Germline V gene lookup returns CDR1 SNHLY and CDR2 FYNNEI. The CDR3 loop reads CASSEWRETYEQYF. CDR3 DNA: TGTGCCAGCAGTGAATGGCGGGAGACCTACGAGCAGTACTTC.

On this clonotype: One base away lies a much larger clone, so this may be a sequencing read error. This chain connects TRBV3-1 to TRBJ2-1; D uncertain. Germline lookup yields CDR1 LGHDT and CDR2 YNNKEL (reference sequence). V was pared by 0 bases and J by 8 bases, with 11 bases between. The CDR3 is made up of 14 amino acids. CDR3 sequence reads: CASSQEGIDDEQFF. CDR3 bases: TGTGCCAGCAGCCAAGAGGGGATTGATGATGAGCAGTTCTTC.

This clonotype was observed many times. The rearrangement uses TRBV7-2 and TRBJ1-1; no definite D call. The CDR3 is made up of 14 amino acids. The germline V gene encodes CDR1 SGHTA and CDR2 FQGNSA. V was pared by 6 bases and J by 1 base, with 12 bases between. CDR3 protein: CASRSVGGNTEAFF. The CDR3 DNA is TGTGCCAGCAGGTCCGTCGGAGGGAACACTGAAGCTTTCTTT.

Regarding this clonotype: This may come from a read error, since a much larger clone is one base off. The rearrangement uses TRBV2 and TRBJ1-5, with 9 bases aligning to TRBD1. V lost 7 bases, J lost 6 bases, and 7 bases stayed unmatched. CDR3 length: 14 residues. Germline CDR1 SNHLY, CDR2 FYNNEI. CDR3 amino acids: CASTMGQGSQPQHF. DNA for the CDR3: TGTGCCAGCACCATGGGACAGGGCAGTCAGCCCCAGCATTTT.